The sequence of this T cell receptor beta chain was determined in a study of blood T cells in healthy people across ages. In germline, CDR1 is MNHEY, CDR2 SVGAGI. Losses at the gene ends were 6 bases for V and 5 bases for J; bases not matched to a gene: 7. The CDR3 is made up of 14 amino acids. It was with a sample-barcoded 5' primer and a J-beta primer mix that a second PCR of about 6 to 12 cycles was run. Each single sample gave us at least 2.5 million CDR3-containing paired-end reads. One entry per CDR3 protein results from TCRdb running MiXCR on the 5' RACE reads. The sample lists roughly 700,000 distinct CDR3 sequences, over 45% occurring once.

The TCR was taken from an older woman in good health. The sequenced material came from blood. This chain links TRBV6-5 with TRBJ2-5; 9 nucleotides line up with TRBD1. The CDR3 here is CASSFYRGPETQYF. Written as DNA, the CDR3 is TGTGCCAGCAGCTTCTACAGGGGGCCGGAGACCCAGTACTTC.